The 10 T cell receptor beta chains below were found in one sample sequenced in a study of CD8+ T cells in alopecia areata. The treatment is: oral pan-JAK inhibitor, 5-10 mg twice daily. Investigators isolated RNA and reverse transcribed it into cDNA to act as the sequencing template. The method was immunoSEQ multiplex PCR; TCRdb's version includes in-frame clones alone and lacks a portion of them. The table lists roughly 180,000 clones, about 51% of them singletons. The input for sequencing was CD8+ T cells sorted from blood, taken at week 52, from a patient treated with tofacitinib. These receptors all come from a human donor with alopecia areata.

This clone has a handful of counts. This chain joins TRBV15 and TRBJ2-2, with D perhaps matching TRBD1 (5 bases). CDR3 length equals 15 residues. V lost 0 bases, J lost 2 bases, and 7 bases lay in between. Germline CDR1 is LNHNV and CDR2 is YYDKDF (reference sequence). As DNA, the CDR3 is TGTGCCACCAGCAGAGATGGACAAAACACCGGGGAGCTGTTTTTT. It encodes CATSRDGQNTGELFF. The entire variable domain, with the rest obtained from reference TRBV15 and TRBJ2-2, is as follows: DAMVIQNPRYQVTQFGKPVTLSCSQTLNHNVMYWYQQKSSQAPKLLFHYYDKDFNNEADTPDNFQSRRPNTSFCFLDIRSPGLGDTAMYLCATSRDGQNTGELFFGEGSRLTVL.

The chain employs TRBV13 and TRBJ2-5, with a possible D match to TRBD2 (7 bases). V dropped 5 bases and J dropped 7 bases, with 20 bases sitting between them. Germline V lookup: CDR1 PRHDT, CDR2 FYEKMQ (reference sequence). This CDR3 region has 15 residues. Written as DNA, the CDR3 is TGTGCCAGCAGCCCCACCTTTGGGGGGGCGGGGACCCAGTACTTC. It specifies CASSPTFGGAGTQYF.

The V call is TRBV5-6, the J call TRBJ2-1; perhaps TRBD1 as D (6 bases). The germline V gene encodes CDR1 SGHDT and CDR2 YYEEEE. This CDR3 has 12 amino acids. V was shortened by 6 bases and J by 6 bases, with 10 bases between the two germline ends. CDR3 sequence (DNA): TGTGCCAGCACCGGGACACTCAATGAGCAGTTCTTC. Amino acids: CASTGTLNEQFF.

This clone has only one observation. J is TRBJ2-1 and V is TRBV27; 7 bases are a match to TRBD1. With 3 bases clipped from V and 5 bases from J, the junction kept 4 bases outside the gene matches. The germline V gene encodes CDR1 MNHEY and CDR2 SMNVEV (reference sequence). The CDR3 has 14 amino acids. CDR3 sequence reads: CASSLRTGNNEQFF. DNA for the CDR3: TGTGCCAGCAGTTTGCGGACAGGCAACAATGAGCAGTTCTTC.

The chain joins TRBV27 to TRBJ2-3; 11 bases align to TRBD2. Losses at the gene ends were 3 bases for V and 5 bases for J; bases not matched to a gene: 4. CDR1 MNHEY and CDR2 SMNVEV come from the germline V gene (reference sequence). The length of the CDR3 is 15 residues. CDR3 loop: CASSFSGGAKDTQYF. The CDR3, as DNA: TGTGCCAGCAGTTTTAGCGGGGGGGCCAAAGATACGCAGTATTTT.

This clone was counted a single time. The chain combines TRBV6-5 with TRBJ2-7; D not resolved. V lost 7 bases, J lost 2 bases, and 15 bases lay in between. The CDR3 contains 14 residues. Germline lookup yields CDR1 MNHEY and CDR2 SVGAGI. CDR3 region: CASTAAGETYEQYF. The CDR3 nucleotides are TGTGCCAGCACCGCGGCAGGTGAAACCTACGAGCAGTACTTC.

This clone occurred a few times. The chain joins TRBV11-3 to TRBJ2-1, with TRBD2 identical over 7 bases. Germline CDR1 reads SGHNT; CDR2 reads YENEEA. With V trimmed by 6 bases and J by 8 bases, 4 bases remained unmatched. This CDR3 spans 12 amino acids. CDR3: CASRLAWDEQFF. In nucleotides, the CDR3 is TGTGCCAGCAGACTAGCGTGGGATGAGCAGTTCTTC.

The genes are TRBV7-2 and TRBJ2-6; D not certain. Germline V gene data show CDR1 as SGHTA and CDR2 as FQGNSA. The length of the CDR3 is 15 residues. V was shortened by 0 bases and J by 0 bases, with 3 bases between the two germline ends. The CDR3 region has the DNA TGTGCCAGCAGCTTAGCACCCTCTGGGGCCAACGTCCTGACTTTC. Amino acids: CASSLAPSGANVLTF.

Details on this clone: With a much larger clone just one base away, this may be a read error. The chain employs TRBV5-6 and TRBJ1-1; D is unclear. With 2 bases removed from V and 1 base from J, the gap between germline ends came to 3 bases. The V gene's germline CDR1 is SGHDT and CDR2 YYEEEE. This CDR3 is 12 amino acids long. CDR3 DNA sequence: TGTGCCAGCAGCTTACAGAACACTGAAGCTTTCTTT. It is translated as CASSLQNTEAFF.

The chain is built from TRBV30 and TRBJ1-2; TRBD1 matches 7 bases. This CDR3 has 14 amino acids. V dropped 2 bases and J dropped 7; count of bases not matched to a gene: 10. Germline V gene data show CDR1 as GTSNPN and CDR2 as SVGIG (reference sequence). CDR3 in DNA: TGTGCCTGGAGTTGGGGAACAGGGGATGGTGGCTACACCTTC. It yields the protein CAWSWGTGDGGYTF.